This TCR beta chain is from a study of tumor-infiltrating lymphocytes in localized non-small cell lung cancer. As for the study in general: From each patient, both tumor and uninvolved lung, non-adjacent to tumor, were sampled. Findings and caveats of the study: Technical variation could not be separated from intratumor heterogeneity here. TCRbeta sequencing showed higher T cell infiltration in tumors than uninvolved lung.

The V gene's germline CDR1 is MNHEY and CDR2 SVGAGI. There are 14 residues in the CDR3. For this clone: Its specificity is unknown.

Sequenced by immunoSEQ multiplex PCR; TCRdb stores in-frame clones only, minus some. This sample has 15,000 to 20,000 clones, with around 72% found just once. The TCR originated in a human donor with non-small cell lung cancer. Material for sequencing was lung tumor tissue. The rearrangement joins TRBV6-5 to TRBJ2-5, with D possibly being TRBD1 (5 bases). The J call is uncertain, as TRBJ2-7 better fits the DNA end. DNA of the CDR3: TGTGCCAGCAGTTACGCAGGGATGGCCTACGAGCAGTACTTC. This translates into CASSYAGMAYEQYF.